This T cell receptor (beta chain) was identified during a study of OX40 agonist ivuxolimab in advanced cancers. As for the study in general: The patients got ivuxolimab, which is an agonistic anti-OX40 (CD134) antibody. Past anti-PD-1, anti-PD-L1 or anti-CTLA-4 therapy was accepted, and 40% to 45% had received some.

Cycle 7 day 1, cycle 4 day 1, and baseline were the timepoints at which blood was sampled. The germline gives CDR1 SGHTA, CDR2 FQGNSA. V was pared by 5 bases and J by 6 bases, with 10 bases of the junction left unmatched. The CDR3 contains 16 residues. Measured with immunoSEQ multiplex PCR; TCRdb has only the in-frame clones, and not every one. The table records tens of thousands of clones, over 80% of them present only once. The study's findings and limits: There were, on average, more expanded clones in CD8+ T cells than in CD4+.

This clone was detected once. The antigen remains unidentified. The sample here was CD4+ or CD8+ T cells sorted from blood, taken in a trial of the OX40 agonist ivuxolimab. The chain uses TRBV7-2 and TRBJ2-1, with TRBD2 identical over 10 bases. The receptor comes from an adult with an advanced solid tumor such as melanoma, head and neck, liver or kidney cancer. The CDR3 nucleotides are TGTGCCAGCAGCAGCCTAGCGGGAGATGGGACCAATGAGCAGTTCTTC. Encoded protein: CASSSLAGDGTNEQFF.